A single sample gave rise to the 10 T cell receptor beta chains below, sequenced in a study of cytomegalovirus exposure and HLA in healthy donors. The PCR used 60 Vbeta and 13 Jbeta primers. This table comes from immunoSEQ multiplex PCR, and its TCRdb copy is limited to in-frame clones, with some not included. The table records approximately 150,000 clones, roughly 80% of them present only once. Source material: PBMCs. Every receptor here comes from a woman in her thirties in good health and CMV-seronegative.

J is TRBJ2-7 and V is TRBV27; D is undetermined. The CDR3 runs 14 residues. Germline assignment: CDR1 MNHEY and CDR2 SMNVEV (reference sequence). V lost 3 bases to trimming and J lost 4 bases, with 13 bases between them. CDR3 DNA sequence: TGTGCCAGCAGTTTGTACGGCGGCGTTTACGAGCAGTACTTC. It specifies CASSLYGGVYEQYF.

The chain uses TRBV5-8 and TRBJ1-5, with 9 bases that match TRBD1. Looked up from germline, CDR1 is SGHTS and CDR2 is YDEGEE. The V and J ends lost 5 bases and 7 bases, in that order; junction bases with no gene match: 13. The CDR3 is 16 residues long. The DNA for the CDR3 is TGTGCCAGCAGTATGGGGGGGGACAGGGTGATGCAGCCCCAGCATTTT. Amino acid sequence: CASSMGGDRVMQPQHF.

V is TRBV5-4 and J is TRBJ2-1; the D gene is possibly TRBD1 (6 bases). V was shortened by 6 bases and J by 0 bases, with 13 bases between the two germline ends. The CDR3 has 15 amino acids. Germline CDR1 reads SGHNT; CDR2 reads YYREEE (reference sequence). This CDR3 is CASTLTGTSYNEQFF. The CDR3 DNA reads as TGTGCCAGCACCCTTACAGGGACCTCCTACAATGAGCAGTTCTTC.

The chain carries TRBV19 and TRBJ2-1; no firm D call. Trimming took 6 bases from V and 0 from J, leaving 12 bases between them. CDR3 size: 15 residues. In germline, CDR1 is LNHDA, CDR2 SQIVND (reference sequence). The CDR3, as DNA: TGTGCCAGTAGGACAACAGTCTACTCCTACAATGAGCAGTTCTTC. Its translation: CASRTTVYSYNEQFF.

The V gene is TRBV2, the J gene TRBJ2-7, with D perhaps matching TRBD1 (6 bases). Trimming shortened V by 3 bases and J by 0 bases, and 12 bases separated the two germline ends. CDR1 SNHLY and CDR2 FYNNEI come from the germline V gene. This CDR3 comprises 15 residues. This CDR3 reads CASSDGTPSSYEQYF. CDR3 bases: TGTGCCAGCAGTGATGGGACACCTAGCTCCTACGAGCAGTACTTC.

The chain employs TRBV29-1 and TRBJ1-2; no clear D. V dropped 6 bases and J dropped 5 bases, with 4 bases sitting between them. The length of the CDR3 is 9 residues. The germline gives CDR1 SQVTM, CDR2 ANQGSEA. The DNA for the CDR3 is TGCAGCGTGGAGTATGGCTACACCTTC. This codes for CSVEYGYTF.

This sequence joins TRBV29-1 and TRBJ1-1, with 7 bases fitting TRBD1. V lost 4 bases to trimming and J lost 1 base; unmatched junction nucleotides: 6. CDR1 and CDR2 from the germline V gene are SQVTM and ANQGSEA. CDR3 size: 14 residues. Written as DNA, the CDR3 is TGCAGCGTTGCCCTTGGACAGGAGAACACTGAAGCTTTCTTT. Protein product: CSVALGQENTEAFF.

The chain joins TRBV4-3 to TRBJ2-2; 9 bases are a match to TRBD2. This CDR3 region has 17 residues. V lost 4 bases and J lost 2; bases outside the gene matches: 8. Looked up from germline, CDR1 is LGHNA and CDR2 is YSLEER. CDR3 region: CASSPTKLAGNTGELFF. The CDR3 region has the DNA TGCGCCAGCAGCCCCACCAAACTAGCGGGTAACACCGGGGAGCTGTTTTTT.

The chain couples TRBV7-6 to TRBJ2-5, with 11 bases fitting TRBD1. Germline values: CDR1 SGHVS, CDR2 FNYEAQ. Trimming removed 2 bases from V and 5 bases from J; junction bases left unmatched: 4. CDR3 length equals 15 residues. The CDR3: CASSLRGQGGETQYF. CDR3 nucleotides: TGTGCCAGCAGCTTAAGGGGACAGGGGGGTGAGACCCAGTACTTC.

The J gene is TRBJ1-2, the V gene TRBV5-1; TRBD1 matches at 9 bases. CDR3 length: 13 residues. The junction had 5 bases not matched to a gene; V was cut back by 3 bases and J by 8 bases. The V gene's germline CDR1 is SGHRS and CDR2 YFSETQ. The CDR3 sequence: CASSSRDRDGYTF. The CDR3 coding sequence is TGCGCCAGCAGCTCCCGGGACAGGGACGGCTACACCTTC.